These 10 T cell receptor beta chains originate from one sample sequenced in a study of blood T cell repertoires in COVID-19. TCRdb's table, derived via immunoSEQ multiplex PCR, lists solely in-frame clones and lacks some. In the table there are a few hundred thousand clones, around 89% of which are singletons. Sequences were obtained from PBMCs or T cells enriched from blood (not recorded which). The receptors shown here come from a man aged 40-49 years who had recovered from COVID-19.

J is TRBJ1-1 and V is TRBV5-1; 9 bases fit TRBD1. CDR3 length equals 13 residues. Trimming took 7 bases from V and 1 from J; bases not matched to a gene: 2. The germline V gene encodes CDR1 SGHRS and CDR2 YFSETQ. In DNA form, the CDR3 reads TGCGCCAGCCGACAGGGGGAGAACACTGAAGCTTTCTTT. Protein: CASRQGENTEAFF. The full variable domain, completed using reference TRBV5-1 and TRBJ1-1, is KAGVTQTPRYLIKTRGQQVTLSCSPISGHRSVSWYQQTPGQGLQFLFEYFSETQRNKGNFPGRFSGRQFSNSRSEMNVSTLELGDSALYLCASRQGENTEAFFGQGTRLTVV.

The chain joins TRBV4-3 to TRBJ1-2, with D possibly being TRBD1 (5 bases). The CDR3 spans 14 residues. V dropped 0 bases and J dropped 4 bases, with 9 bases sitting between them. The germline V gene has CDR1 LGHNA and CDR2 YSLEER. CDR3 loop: CASSQDQGIYGYTF. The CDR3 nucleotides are TGCGCCAGCAGCCAAGACCAGGGAATCTATGGCTACACCTTC.

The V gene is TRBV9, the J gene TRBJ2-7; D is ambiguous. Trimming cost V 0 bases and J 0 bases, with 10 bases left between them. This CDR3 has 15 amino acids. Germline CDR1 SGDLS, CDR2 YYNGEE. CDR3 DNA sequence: TGTGCCAGCAGCGTAGGGGCAGTTTTCTCCTACGAGCAGTACTTC. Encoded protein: CASSVGAVFSYEQYF.

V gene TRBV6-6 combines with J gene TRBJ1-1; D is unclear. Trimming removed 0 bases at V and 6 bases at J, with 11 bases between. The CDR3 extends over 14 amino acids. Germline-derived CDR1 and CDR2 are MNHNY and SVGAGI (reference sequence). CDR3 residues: CASSYSRESAEAFF. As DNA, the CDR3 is TGTGCCAGCAGTTACTCGAGGGAATCGGCTGAAGCTTTCTTT.

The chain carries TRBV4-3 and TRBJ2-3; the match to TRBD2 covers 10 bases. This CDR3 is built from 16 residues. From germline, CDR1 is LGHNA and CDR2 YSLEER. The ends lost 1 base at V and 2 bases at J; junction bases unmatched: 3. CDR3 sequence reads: CASSQVSGRPTDTQYF. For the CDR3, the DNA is TGCGCCAGCAGCCAAGTTAGCGGGAGGCCCACAGATACGCAGTATTTT.

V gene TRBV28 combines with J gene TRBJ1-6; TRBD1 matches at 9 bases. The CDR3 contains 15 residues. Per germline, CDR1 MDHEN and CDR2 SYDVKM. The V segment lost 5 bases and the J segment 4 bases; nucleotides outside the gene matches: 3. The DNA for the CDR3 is TGTGCCAGCAGTGCACAGGGGGCGTATAATTCACCCCTCCACTTT. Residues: CASSAQGAYNSPLHF. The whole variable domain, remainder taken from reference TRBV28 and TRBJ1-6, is DVKVTQSSRYLVKRTGEKVFLECVQDMDHENMFWYRQDPGLGLRLIYFSYDVKMKEKGDIPEGYSVSREKKERFSLILESASTNQTSMYLCASSAQGAYNSPLHFGNGTRLTVT.

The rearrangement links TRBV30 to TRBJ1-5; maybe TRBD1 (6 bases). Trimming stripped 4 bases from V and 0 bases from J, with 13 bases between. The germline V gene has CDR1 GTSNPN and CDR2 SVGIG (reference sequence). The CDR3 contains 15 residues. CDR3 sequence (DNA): TGTGCCTGGACCGGACAGCGTGGTAGCAATCAGCCCCAGCATTTT. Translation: CAWTGQRGSNQPQHF.

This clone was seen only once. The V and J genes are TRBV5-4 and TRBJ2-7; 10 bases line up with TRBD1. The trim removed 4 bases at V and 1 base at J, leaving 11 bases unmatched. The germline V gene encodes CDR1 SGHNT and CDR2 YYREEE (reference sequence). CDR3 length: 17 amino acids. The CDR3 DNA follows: TGTGCCAGCAGCCCGGGAGCCGGGACAGGGGTTTCCTACGAGCAGTACTTC. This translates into CASSPGAGTGVSYEQYF.

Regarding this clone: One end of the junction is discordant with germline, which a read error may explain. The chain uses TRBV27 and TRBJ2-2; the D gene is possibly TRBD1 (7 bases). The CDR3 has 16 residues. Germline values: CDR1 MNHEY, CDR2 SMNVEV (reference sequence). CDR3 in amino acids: CASSNTAGGNPGELFF. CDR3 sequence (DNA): TGTGCCAGCAGTAATACGGCAGGGGGGAACCCCGGGGAGCTGTTTTTT.

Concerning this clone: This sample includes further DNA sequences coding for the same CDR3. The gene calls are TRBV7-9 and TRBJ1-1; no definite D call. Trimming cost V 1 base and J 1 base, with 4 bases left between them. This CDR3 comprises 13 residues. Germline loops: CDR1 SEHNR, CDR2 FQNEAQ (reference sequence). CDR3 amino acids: CASSLGQNTEAFF. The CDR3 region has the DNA TGTGCCAGCAGCTTAGGGCAGAACACTGAAGCTTTCTTT.